A single sample is the source of the 20 T cell receptor beta chains below, sequenced in a study of blood T cells in healthy people across ages. A second PCR, run for about 6 to 11 cycles, used a sample-barcoded 5' primer plus a J-beta primer mix. Each CDR3 protein is one row after TCRdb ran MiXCR on the 5' RACE reads. This sample has about 630,000 distinct CDR3 sequences; around a fifth occur once, and the top ten carry under 4%. Material: blood. The source of these receptors is a man in his 70s in good health.

This clonotype was seen a few times. This chain uses TRBV20-1 with TRBJ2-3; 11 bases align to TRBD2. Germline assignment: CDR1 DFQATT and CDR2 SNEGSKA (reference sequence). The CDR3 loop spans 15 amino acids. J gave up 2 bases and V 6 bases, and 7 bases lay outside the gene matches. The CDR3 sequence is CSAVSGRATTDTQYF. CDR3 coding DNA: TGCAGTGCCGTTAGCGGGAGGGCCACCACAGATACGCAGTATTTT.

J is TRBJ2-5 and V is TRBV12-3 or TRBV12-4; D is unresolved. The end of the DNA is better explained by TRBJ2-1, so the J call may be wrong. This CDR3 is 14 amino acids long. The CDR3 region has the DNA TGTGCCAGCAGTCCATCTGTAGGTCACAATGAGCAGTTCTTC. As protein: CASSPSVGHNEQFF.

J is TRBJ2-5 and V is TRBV21-1; the table's D call, TRBD2, has no DNA check behind it. The DNA end lines up better with TRBJ2-7; the J call may be wrong. TRBV21-1 is a pseudogene. The CDR3 spans 15 residues. The CDR3 here is CASSQTSGSIHEQYF. In DNA, the CDR3 is TGTGCCAGCAGCCAAACTAGCGGGAGTATCCACGAGCAGTACTTC.

As to this clonotype: The junction departs from the called germline gene at one end, perhaps through a read error. The gene calls are TRBV4-1 and TRBJ2-1; 8 bases fit TRBD2. This CDR3 spans 15 amino acids. Germline V gene sequence: CDR1 MGHRA, CDR2 YSYEKL. The CDR3 nucleotides read TGCGCCAGCGGCCAAGGGCATAGCGGGGTAAATGAGCAGTTCTTC. Protein sequence: CASGQGHSGVNEQFF.

The chain carries TRBV27 and TRBJ2-5; 11 nucleotides align to TRBD1. The CDR3 sequence is 14 residues long. The germline V gene has CDR1 MNHEY and CDR2 SMNVEV (reference sequence). After removal of 6 bases from V and 5 bases from J, the junction contained 5 bases not matched to a gene. The CDR3: CASRWTGGSETQYF. CDR3 in DNA: TGTGCCAGCAGGTGGACAGGGGGCTCTGAGACCCAGTACTTC.

This clonotype was counted between two and nine times. V is TRBV7-9 and J is TRBJ2-7; a weak D match, TRBD1 (6 bases). V lost 5 bases and J 6 bases, leaving 17 bases between the germline ends. CDR3 length: 14 residues. Germline values: CDR1 SEHNR, CDR2 FQNEAQ (reference sequence). CDR3 coding DNA: TGTGCCAGCAGCAAACAGGGTACCACCGGCGAGCAGTACTTC. Translating it yields CASSKQGTTGEQYF.

This clonotype was detected a few times. Germline is not matched at one junction end, which may reflect a read error. This chain connects TRBV29-1 to TRBJ2-5; D ambiguous. Per the germline V gene, CDR1 is SQVTM and CDR2 is ANQGSEA. The CDR3 sequence is 12 residues long. DNA of the CDR3: TGCAGCGTTGTGTTGGTCTACAATGAGCAGCTCTTC. The encoded protein is CSVVLVYNEQLF.

This clonotype has a count of ten or more. The chain combines TRBV11-2 with TRBJ2-2; TRBD2 agrees at 9 bases. The CDR3 spans 17 residues. CDR1 is SGHAT and CDR2 is FQNNGV in the germline V gene. Losses at the gene ends were 0 bases for V and 4 bases for J; bases not matched to a gene: 6. CDR3 coding DNA: TGTGCCAGCAGCTTAGATTGGCCGCGGGAGGGCACCGGGGAGCTGTTTTTT. Translation gives CASSLDWPREGTGELFF.

V gene TRBV7-2 combines with J gene TRBJ2-7; 12 positions agree with TRBD2. The CDR3 loop spans 15 amino acids. The V gene end was trimmed by 4 bases and the J gene end by 4 bases; junction bases not matched to a gene: 5. The germline gives CDR1 SGHTA, CDR2 FQGNSA. The CDR3 loop reads CASSWTSGKVYEQYF. CDR3 in DNA: TGTGCCAGCAGCTGGACTAGCGGGAAAGTGTACGAGCAGTACTTC.

The chain couples TRBV7-2 to TRBJ2-5; D possibly uses TRBD1 or TRBD2 (5 bases each). V lost 7 bases and J lost 3, with 15 bases in between. This CDR3 comprises 14 residues. Germline V CDR1 and CDR2: SGHTA, FQGNSA. The CDR3 spells CASTSVVGEETQYF. The CDR3 DNA reads as TGTGCCAGCACCTCCGTGGTGGGGGAAGAGACCCAGTACTTC.

The V gene is TRBV7-3, the J gene TRBJ2-1; 9 bases match TRBD1. Germline V gene lookup returns CDR1 SGHTA and CDR2 FQGTGA. The CDR3 contains 15 residues. V dropped 2 bases and J dropped 6; count of bases not matched to a gene: 5. In nucleotides, the CDR3 is TGTGCCAGCAGCTTAGATGGGACAGGGTCCAATGAGCAGTTCTTC. Amino acids: CASSLDGTGSNEQFF.

This clonotype has just a few counts. V usage is TRBV20-1 and J usage is TRBJ2-7; no reliable D call. With 1 base removed from V and 4 bases from J, the gap between germline ends came to 14 bases. CDR1 DFQATT and CDR2 SNEGSKA come from the germline V gene (reference sequence). CDR3 size: 14 residues. The CDR3 protein is CSARGPNEVYEQYF. In DNA form, the CDR3 reads TGCAGTGCTAGAGGACCCAACGAGGTATACGAGCAGTACTTC.

The chain is built from TRBV28 and TRBJ1-2; perhaps TRBD1 as D (5 bases). The germline gives CDR1 MDHEN, CDR2 SYDVKM. This CDR3 is built from 16 residues. V was trimmed by 3 bases and J by 3 bases, leaving 17 bases between them. CDR3: CASSFPGTLPDYGYTF. The CDR3 DNA reads TGTGCCAGCAGTTTCCCCGGGACCCTCCCCGACTATGGCTACACCTTC.

There are a few counts of this clonotype. A junction boundary mismatches the germline segment, possibly from a read error. This chain connects TRBV19 to TRBJ2-4, with unresolved D. The CDR3 runs 15 residues. Germline assignment: CDR1 LNHDA and CDR2 SQIVND (reference sequence). Here the CDR3 reads CASSIGQVAKNIQYF. The CDR3, as DNA: TGTGCCAGTAGTATAGGGCAAGTAGCCAAGAACATTCAGTACTTC.

This clonotype occurred a few times. V is TRBV28 and J is TRBJ2-7, with unresolved D. V was shortened by 2 bases and J by 3 bases, with 11 bases between the two germline ends. Germline loops: CDR1 MDHEN, CDR2 SYDVKM. This CDR3 comprises 14 residues. The CDR3 protein is CASSLQGGGYEQYF. The CDR3 nucleotides are TGTGCCAGCAGTTTACAAGGCGGCGGCTACGAGCAGTACTTC.

This clonotype was counted a few times. The chain combines TRBV18 with TRBJ2-2; D possibly corresponds to TRBD1 (5 bases). CDR1 and CDR2 from the germline V gene are KGHSH and LQKENI. The CDR3 extends over 15 amino acids. The germline V and J ends were trimmed by 4 bases and 4 bases, with 13 bases remaining between them. The CDR3 bases are TGTGCCAGCTCACGAGAAGGGGCGCTCACCGGGGAGCTGTTTTTT. Its translation is CASSREGALTGELFF.

This clonotype was counted at least ten times. The chain links TRBV5-1 to TRBJ1-3; tentative D call: TRBD1 (5 bases). The CDR3 consists of 14 residues. The germline CDR1 and CDR2 sequences are SGHRS and YFSETQ. Trimming left V 0 bases short and J 5 bases short, with 9 bases between. The CDR3 is CASSLAQGRNTIYF. The CDR3 nucleotides are TGCGCCAGCAGCTTGGCGCAGGGCCGAAACACCATATATTTT.

This clonotype has more than one count but fewer than ten. V and J are TRBV5-5 and TRBJ2-1; the D is unclear. V was pared by 4 bases and J by 1 base, with 12 bases between. Germline V lookup: CDR1 SGHKS, CDR2 YYEKEE (reference sequence). The CDR3 has 15 amino acids. The CDR3 DNA sequence: TGTGCCAGCAGCCACGAGACATTTTCCTACAATGAGCAGTTCTTC. Protein sequence: CASSHETFSYNEQFF.

The chain links TRBV5-1 to TRBJ2-7; D may be TRBD1 (6 bases). In germline, CDR1 is SGHRS, CDR2 YFSETQ. Trimming took 3 bases from V and 3 from J, leaving 10 bases between them. This CDR3 has 13 amino acids. The DNA for the CDR3 is TGCGCCAGCAGCTACAACAGGGACTACGAGCAGTACTTC. Translated, it gives CASSYNRDYEQYF.

This chain joins TRBV20-1 and TRBJ2-3, with unresolved D. Germline V lookup: CDR1 DFQATT, CDR2 SNEGSKA (reference sequence). Trimming removed 6 bases from V and 2 bases from J, with 15 bases in between. This CDR3 contains 14 residues. CDR3 DNA: TGCAGTGCCTCGGACCCTCAACACACAGATACGCAGTATTTT. This gives the protein CSASDPQHTDTQYF.